The rows below give T cell receptor beta chains drawn from one sample of a study of blood T cells in healthy people across ages. A single record per CDR3 protein comes from TCRdb applying MiXCR to the 5' RACE reads. The sample has some 900,000 distinct CDR3 sequences; around 48% are singletons. Sequencing was performed on blood. Source of these receptors: a man between 25 and 39 years old in good health. The CDR3 runs from the conserved cysteine through the conserved F or W.

TRBJ2-2,TRBV29-1,CSVEVMDRTLNTGELFF
TRBJ2-1,TRBV6-1,CASRPLAGGLSSYNEQFF
TRBJ1-2,TRBV6-6,CASSDSRPNYGYTF
TRBJ2-7,TRBV20-1,CSAPRRDNSYEQYF
TRBJ2-3,TRBV20-1,CSANRSPPADTQYF
-,TRBV4-1,CASSQVGQLSAYEQYF
TRBJ2-1,TRBV28,CASRGAGQGNNEQFF
TRBJ1-5,TRBV2,CASSELSGASQPQHF
-,TRBV6-1,CASRERDIIPLGAKNIQYF
TRBJ1-2,TRBV7-2,CASSADRGNYGYTF
TRBJ2-1,TRBV2,CASSELAGEGSMQFF
TRBJ2-7,TRBV4-3,CASSQEVRAYEQYF
TRBJ1-2,TRBV7-2,CASSPRDRGNGYTF
TRBJ1-2,TRBV20-1,CSAAGDGYTF
TRBJ2-2,TRBV10-3,CAISDTGNTGELFF
-,TRBV28,CASSPKPGYEQYF
TRBJ1-1,TRBV2,CASSQRQGSEAFF
TRBJ2-5,TRBV4-1,CASRDRDYVQETQYF
TRBJ1-5,TRBV9,CASSVDADSNQPQHF
TRBJ1-1,TRBV6-6,CASSMLMSGMKTEAFF
TRBJ2-7,TRBV2,CASSLTRQGGSSYEQYF
TRBJ1-2,TRBV12-3/TRBV12-4,CASSPRDRGRVDGYTF
TRBJ2-7,TRBV27,CASSSGNFEQYF
TRBJ1-5,TRBV2,CASSAGTGRQPQHF
TRBJ2-7,TRBV2,CASSDPAGTSGVEQYF
TRBJ2-7,TRBV6-2/TRBV6-3,CASSPGSGMVYEQYF
TRBJ1-2,TRBV7-2,CASSLPIRDYLYGYTF
TRBJ1-6,TRBV7-2,CASSLGTSGAPLHF
TRBJ2-5,TRBV25-1,CASSAGTGPWEQYF
TRBJ2-1,TRBV20-1,CSAHLRGTYNEQFF
TRBJ2-1,TRBV3-1,CASSQDQAGGENEQFF
TRBJ1-5,TRBV20-1,CSAKGQGGNQPQHF
TRBJ2-7,TRBV15,CATSPPVSWNEQYF
TRBJ2-3,TRBV7-2,CASSLRAGGGTDTQYF
TRBJ2-1,TRBV9,CASSVYGYNEQFF
TRBJ1-6,TRBV27,CAASRGARSPLHF
TRBJ2-7,TRBV5-1,CASRERTGPEQYF
TRBJ1-2,TRBV12-3/TRBV12-4,CASSEGGARYTF
TRBJ2-3,TRBV28,CASSLSSAGDLDTQYF
TRBJ1-5,TRBV4-3,CASSQVTGSNQPQHF
-,TRBV27,CATAERGLYEQYF
-,TRBV6-2/TRBV6-3,CASLKGYEQYF
TRBJ2-1,TRBV20-1,CSARVEGQYNEQFF
TRBJ2-7,TRBV7-6,CASSSGNRHYEQYF
TRBJ1-5,TRBV6-2/TRBV6-3,CASSYPRDRGGSSNQPQHF
TRBJ2-2,TRBV10-3,CAITGQGFTGELFF
TRBJ2-4,TRBV7-2,CASRPARAKNIQYF
TRBJ2-3,TRBV5-6,CASGSFDTQYF
TRBJ2-7,TRBV6-6,CASSYSASGANEQYF
TRBJ1-2,TRBV27,CASRDGPYGYTF